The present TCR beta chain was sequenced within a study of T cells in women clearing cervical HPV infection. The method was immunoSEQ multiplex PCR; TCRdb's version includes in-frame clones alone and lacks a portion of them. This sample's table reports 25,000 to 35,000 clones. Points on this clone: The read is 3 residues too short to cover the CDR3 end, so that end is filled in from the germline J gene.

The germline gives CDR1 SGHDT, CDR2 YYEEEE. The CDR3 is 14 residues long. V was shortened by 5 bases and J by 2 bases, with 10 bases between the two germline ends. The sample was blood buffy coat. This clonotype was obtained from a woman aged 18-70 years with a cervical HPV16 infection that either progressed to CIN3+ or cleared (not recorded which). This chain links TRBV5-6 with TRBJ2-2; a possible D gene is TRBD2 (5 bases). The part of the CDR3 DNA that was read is TGTGCCAGCAGGGGCAGCGGAAACACCGGGGAG. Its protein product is CASRGSGNTGE. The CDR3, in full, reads CASRGSGNTGELFF.